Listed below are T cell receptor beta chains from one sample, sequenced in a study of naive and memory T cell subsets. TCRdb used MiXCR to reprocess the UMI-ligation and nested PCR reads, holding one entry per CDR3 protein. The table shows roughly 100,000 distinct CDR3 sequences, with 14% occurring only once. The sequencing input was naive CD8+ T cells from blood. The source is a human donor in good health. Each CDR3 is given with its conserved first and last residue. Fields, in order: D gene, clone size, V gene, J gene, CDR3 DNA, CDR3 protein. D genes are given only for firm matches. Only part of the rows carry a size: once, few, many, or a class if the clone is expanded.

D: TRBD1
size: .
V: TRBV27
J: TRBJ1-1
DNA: TGTGCCAGCGGTCCCCAGGGGGCGGTTGAAGCTTTCTTT
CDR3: CASGPQGAVEAFF

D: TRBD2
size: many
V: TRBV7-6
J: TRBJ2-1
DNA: TGTGCCAGCAGCCGGACTAGTGTCTACAATGAGCAGTTCTTC
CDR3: CASSRTSVYNEQFF

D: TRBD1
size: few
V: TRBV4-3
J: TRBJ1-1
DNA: TGCGCCAGCAGCCCAGGACAGGGGGGACTCGAAGCTTTCTTT
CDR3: CASSPGQGGLEAFF

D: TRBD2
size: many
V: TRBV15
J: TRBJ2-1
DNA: TGTGCCACCAGCAGAGATCTCGGACTAGCGGGGAATGAGCAGTTCTTC
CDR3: CATSRDLGLAGNEQFF

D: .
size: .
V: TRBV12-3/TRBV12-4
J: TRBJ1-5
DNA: TGTGCCAGCAGCTCCCTTACAGGGAATAGTCAGCCCCAGCATTTT
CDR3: CASSSLTGNSQPQHF

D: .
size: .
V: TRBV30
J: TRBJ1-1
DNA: TGTGCCTGGGATGGACTCGACACTGAAGCTTTCTTT
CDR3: CAWDGLDTEAFF

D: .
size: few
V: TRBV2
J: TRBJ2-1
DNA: TGTGCCACCAGTACAGGCCTTGGGGACAATGAGCAGTTCTTC
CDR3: CATSTGLGDNEQFF

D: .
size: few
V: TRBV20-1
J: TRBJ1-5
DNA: TGCAGTGCTGGGGCCCTCAATCAGCCCCAGCATTTT
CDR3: CSAGALNQPQHF

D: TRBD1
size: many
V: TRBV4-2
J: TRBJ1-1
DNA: TGTGCCAGCAGCCCTTATCAGGGGGTTAACACTGAAGCTTTCTTT
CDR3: CASSPYQGVNTEAFF

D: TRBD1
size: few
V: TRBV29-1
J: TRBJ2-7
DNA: TGCAGCGTTGACCAGGGGGCTAACGAGCAGTACTTC
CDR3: CSVDQGANEQYF

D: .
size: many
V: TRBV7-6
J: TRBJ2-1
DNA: TGTGCCAGCAGCCCCTACAGTCGCGGGACCTACAATGAGCAGTTCTTC
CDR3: CASSPYSRGTYNEQFF

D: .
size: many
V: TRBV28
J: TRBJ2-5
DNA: TGTGCCAGCAGCACCCGACTAACGGAGACCCAGTACTTC
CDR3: CASSTRLTETQYF

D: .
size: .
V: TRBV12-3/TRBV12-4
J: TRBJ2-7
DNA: TGTGCCAGTCGCGGAGCGTCTTTTTGGGAGCAGTACTTC
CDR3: CASRGASFWEQYF

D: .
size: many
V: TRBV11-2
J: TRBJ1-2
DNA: TGTGCCAGCAGCTTAGTGGGCGGAAAACAACCAGGCTATGGCTACACCTTC
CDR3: CASSLVGGKQPGYGYTF

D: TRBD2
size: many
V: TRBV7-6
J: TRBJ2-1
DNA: TGTGCCAGCAGCCCAAGACTAGCAAAAGGCTTATACAATGAGCAGTTCTTC
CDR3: CASSPRLAKGLYNEQFF

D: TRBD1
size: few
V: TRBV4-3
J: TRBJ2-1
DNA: TGCGCCAGCAGCCAAGACTATTCCGGGACAGGGGCCAATGAGCAGTTCTTC
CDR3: CASSQDYSGTGANEQFF

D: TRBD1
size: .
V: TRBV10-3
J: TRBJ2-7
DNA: TGTGCCATCAGTGAGTACGACAGGGCCCACGAGCAGTACTTC
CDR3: CAISEYDRAHEQYF

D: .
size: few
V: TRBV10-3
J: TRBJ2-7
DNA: TGTGCCATCAGTGAAACCTTGACAAATCCCTACGAGCAGTACTTC
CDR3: CAISETLTNPYEQYF

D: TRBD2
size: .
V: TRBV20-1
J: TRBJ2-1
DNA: TGCAGTGCTAAACTAGCGGCGTCCTACAATGAGCAGTTCTTC
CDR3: CSAKLAASYNEQFF

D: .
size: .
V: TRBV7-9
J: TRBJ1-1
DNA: TGTGCCAGCAGCCCCGACAGAAGGACTAAGTTT
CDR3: CASSPDRRTKF

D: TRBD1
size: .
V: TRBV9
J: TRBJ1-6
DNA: TGTGCCAGCAGCCCAACCGGGACAGCACCTTTTTCCTATAATTCACCCCTCCACTTT
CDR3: CASSPTGTAPFSYNSPLHF

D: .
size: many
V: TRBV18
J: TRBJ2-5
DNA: TGTGCCAGCTCACCAAGCTCGTGGGAGACCCAGTACTTC
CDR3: CASSPSSWETQYF

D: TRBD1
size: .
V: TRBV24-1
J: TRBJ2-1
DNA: TGTGCCACCAGTGATTTGCGGGACAGGGGAGGTTTTGAGCAGTTCTTC
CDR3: CATSDLRDRGGFEQFF

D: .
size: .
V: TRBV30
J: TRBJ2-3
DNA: TGTGCCTGGAGTGTCGGAGCGGACACAGATACGCAGTATTTT
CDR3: CAWSVGADTDTQYF

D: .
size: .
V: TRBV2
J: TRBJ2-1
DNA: TGTGCCAGCACAACCCATAGCGGAGACTCCTACAATGAGCAGTTCTTC
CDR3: CASTTHSGDSYNEQFF

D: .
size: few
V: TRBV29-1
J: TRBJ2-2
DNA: TGCAGCGTTGAGGGCGGAGAAGGGAGGACCGGGGAGCTGTTTTTT
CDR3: CSVEGGEGRTGELFF

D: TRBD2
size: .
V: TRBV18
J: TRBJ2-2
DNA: TGTGCCAGCTCACTTCGGGACTACTCTACCGGGGAGCTGTTTTTT
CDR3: CASSLRDYSTGELFF

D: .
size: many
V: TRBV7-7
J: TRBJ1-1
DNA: TGTGCCAGCAGCCCTGTTTATGGCACTGAAGCTTTCTTT
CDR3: CASSPVYGTEAFF

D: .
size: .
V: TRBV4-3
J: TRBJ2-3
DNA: TGCGCCAGCAGCCCCCGGGATGGGGGAGGTTTCACAGATACGCAGTATTTT
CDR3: CASSPRDGGGFTDTQYF

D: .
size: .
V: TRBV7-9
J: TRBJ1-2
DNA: TGTGCCAGCAGCTTGGATTTAGGGTCGTATGGCTACACCTTC
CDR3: CASSLDLGSYGYTF

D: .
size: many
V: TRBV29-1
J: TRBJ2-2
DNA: TGCAGCGTTGAAGATCCCCTAGCGATATACCCCGGGGAGCTGTTTTTT
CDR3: CSVEDPLAIYPGELFF

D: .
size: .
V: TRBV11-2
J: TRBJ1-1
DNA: TGTGCCAGCAGGGGTAGTGAAGCTTTCTTT
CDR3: CASRGSEAFF

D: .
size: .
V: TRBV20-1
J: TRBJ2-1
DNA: TGCAGTGCCAGCTCGCGGCTAGTTTTTCCCCATGAGCAGTTCTTC
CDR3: CSASSRLVFPHEQFF

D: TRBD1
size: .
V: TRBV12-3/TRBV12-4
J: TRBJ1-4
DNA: TGTGCCAGCACCCCTGGTAGGACAGGGTGGGAAAAACTGTTTTTT
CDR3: CASTPGRTGWEKLFF

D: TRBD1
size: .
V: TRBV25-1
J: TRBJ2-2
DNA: TGTGCCAGCAGCCGGACAGGGGCCCACACCGGGGAGCTGTTTTTT
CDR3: CASSRTGAHTGELFF

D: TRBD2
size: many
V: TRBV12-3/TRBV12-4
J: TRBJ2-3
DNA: TGTGCCAGCAGCCCTAGCAGCGGGAGTGAAGATACGCAGTATTTT
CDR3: CASSPSSGSEDTQYF

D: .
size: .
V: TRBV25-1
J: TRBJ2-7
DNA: TGTGCCAGCAGTGCCACCTACGAGCAGTACTTC
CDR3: CASSATYEQYF

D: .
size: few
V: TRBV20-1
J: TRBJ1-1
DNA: TGCAGTGCTAGAGATCCGGGGCCGAACACTGAAGCTTTCTTT
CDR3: CSARDPGPNTEAFF

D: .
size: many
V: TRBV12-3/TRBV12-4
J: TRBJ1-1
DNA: TGTGCCAGCAGGTCGTCTCAGGGCCCGTGGGAAGCTTTCTTT
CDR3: CASRSSQGPWEAFF

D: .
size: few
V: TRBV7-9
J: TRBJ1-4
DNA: TGTGCCAGCAAAGGACAATATGAAAAACTGTTTTTT
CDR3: CASKGQYEKLFF

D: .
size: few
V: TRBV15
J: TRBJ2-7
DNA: TGTGCCACCAGCAGAGAGGTAGCCTACGAGCAGTACTTC
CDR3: CATSREVAYEQYF

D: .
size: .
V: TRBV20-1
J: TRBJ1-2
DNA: TGCAGTGCCATCCCCCCGAGCTATGGCTACACCTTC
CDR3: CSAIPPSYGYTF

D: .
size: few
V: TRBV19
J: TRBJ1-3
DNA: TGTGCCAGTAGTCCCAACTCTGGAAACACCATATATTTT
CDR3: CASSPNSGNTIYF

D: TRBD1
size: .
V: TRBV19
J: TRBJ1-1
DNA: TGTGCCAGTAGATCACCACGACAGGGAACGAACACTGAAGCTTTCTTT
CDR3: CASRSPRQGTNTEAFF

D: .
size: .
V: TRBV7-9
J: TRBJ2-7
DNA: TGTGCCAGCAGCCCGGGACAATCGAATTCCTACGAGCAGTACTTC
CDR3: CASSPGQSNSYEQYF

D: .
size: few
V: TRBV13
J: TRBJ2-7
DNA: TGTGCCAGCAGCCAGGATAGTCAATACGAGCAGTACTTC
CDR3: CASSQDSQYEQYF

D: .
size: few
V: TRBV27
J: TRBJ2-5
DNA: TGTGCCAGCCGCCCACGGGGCGAAGAGACCCAGTACTTC
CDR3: CASRPRGEETQYF

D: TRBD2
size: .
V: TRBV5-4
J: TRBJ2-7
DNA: TGTGCCAGCAGCTTGGGAGTTTCTAGCGGGGGAGCCTACGAGCAGTACTTC
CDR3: CASSLGVSSGGAYEQYF

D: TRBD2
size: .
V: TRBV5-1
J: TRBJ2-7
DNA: TGCGCCAGCAGCTCGGCGAATACTAGCGGGATTACTGACGAGCAGTACTTC
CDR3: CASSSANTSGITDEQYF

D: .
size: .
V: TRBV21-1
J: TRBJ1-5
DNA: TGTGCCAGCAGCCCCCGGGGACAGTCTCCACAGCCCCAGCATTTT
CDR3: CASSPRGQSPQPQHF

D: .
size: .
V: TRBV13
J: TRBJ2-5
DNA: TGTGCCAGCAGCTCTTCAGGGGTGGAGACCCAGTACTTC
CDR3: CASSSSGVETQYF

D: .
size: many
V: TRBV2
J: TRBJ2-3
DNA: TGTGCCAGCAGGGCAGATACGCAGTATTTT
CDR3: CASRADTQYF

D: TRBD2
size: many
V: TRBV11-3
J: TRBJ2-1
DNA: TGTGCCAGCAGCGATGGTACTAGCGGGAGTTTGCAGTTCTTC
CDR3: CASSDGTSGSLQFF

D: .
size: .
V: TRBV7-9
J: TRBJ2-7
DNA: TGTGCCAGCAGCCGAGAGACAGAACTACCCTACGAGCAGTACTTC
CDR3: CASSRETELPYEQYF

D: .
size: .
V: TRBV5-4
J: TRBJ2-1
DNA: TGTGCCAGCATGGTCCTAGGCGATGAGCAGTTCTTC
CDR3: CASMVLGDEQFF

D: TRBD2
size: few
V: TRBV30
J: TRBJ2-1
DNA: TGTGCCTGGAGTGTACAACTAGCGGGAGGGGATGAGCAGTTCTTC
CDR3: CAWSVQLAGGDEQFF

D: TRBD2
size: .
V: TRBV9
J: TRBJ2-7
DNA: TGTGCCAGCAGCGTAGGGGGCGGGGGTTACGAGCAGTACTTC
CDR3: CASSVGGGGYEQYF

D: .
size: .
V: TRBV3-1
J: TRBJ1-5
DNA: TGTGCCAGCAGCCAAAGTCCCCTAGGCGGTTTTAGCAATCAGCCCCAGCATTTT
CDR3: CASSQSPLGGFSNQPQHF

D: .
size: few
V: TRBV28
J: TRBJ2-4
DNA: TGTGCCAGCAGTTTAATTCCCTCTTCCCGCGGGGATACATACAAAAACATTCAGTACTTC
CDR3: CASSLIPSSRGDTYKNIQYF